This T cell receptor beta chain derives from a study of post-analysis software for immune sequencing data. Looking at the study overall: Relapsing-remitting, secondary progressive and progressive-relapsing courses of multiple sclerosis were included.

Study-wide points: Multiple sclerosis was associated with a significant reduction in normalized Chao1 diversity relative to controls. Same-batch samples co-clustered strongly by F measure. TRBV segments more frequent in patients than in controls numbered five and included TRBV5-6, TRBV5-1 and TRBV20-1.

Germline values: CDR1 SGHTA, CDR2 FQGNSA. The CDR3 length is 15 residues. Trimming stripped 1 base from V and 1 base from J, with 8 bases between. About this clonotype itself: Its antigen remains unknown.

TCR beta cDNA libraries included unique molecular identifiers. The yield from approximately 1 to 10 million T cells was roughly 500,000 cDNA molecules in total. TCRdb reanalysed the PCR reads using MiXCR and keeps one entry per CDR3 protein. The repertoire holds roughly 800,000 distinct CDR3 sequences, with around 46% as singletons. This TCR was sampled from a girl under 18 with multiple sclerosis. V usage is TRBV7-2 and J usage is TRBJ2-1, with D possibly matching TRBD2 (6 bases). Sequences were obtained from blood. The CDR3 bases are TGTGCCAGCAGCTTAGGGGAGGCGTCCTACAATGAGCAGTTCTTC. Amino acids: CASSLGEASYNEQFF.